The rows below give T cell receptor beta chains drawn from one sample of a study of neoadjuvant anti-PD-1 for oral cavity cancer. The table came from immunoSEQ multiplex PCR; TCRdb's copy has only in-frame clones and leaves some out. The sample lists about 80,000 clones, approximately 80% occurring once. Sequencing used PBMCs, obtained before nivolumab (anti-PD-1) treatment. The receptors come from a person between 35 and 79 years old with oral cavity squamous cell carcinoma. CDR3s include the opening cysteine and the closing phenylalanine or tryptophan. Each record gives: J gene, D gene, V gene, clone size, CDR3 protein, CDR3 DNA. A D gene is named only where the DNA matches it firmly. The size of a clone is reported for some rows only, either as once, few or many, or as a class for expanded clones.

j_gene: TRBJ1-1; d_gene: -; v_gene: TRBV9; abundance: once; CDR3aa: CASSAQPENTEAFF; CDR3nt: TGTGCCAGCAGCGCCCAGCCTGAAAACACTGAAGCTTTCTTT
j_gene: TRBJ1-2; d_gene: -; v_gene: TRBV10-3; abundance: -; CDR3aa: CAISESNRAGGYTF; CDR3nt: TGTGCCATCAGTGAGTCGAACCGGGCCGGCGGCTACACCTTC
j_gene: TRBJ2-7; d_gene: -; v_gene: TRBV7-9; abundance: -; CDR3aa: CASSTTAPYEQYF; CDR3nt: TGTGCCAGCAGCACGACAGCTCCCTACGAGCAGTACTTC
j_gene: TRBJ2-1; d_gene: -; v_gene: TRBV11-3; abundance: -; CDR3aa: CASSTTGFEQFF; CDR3nt: TGTGCCAGCAGCACGACAGGTTTTGAACAGTTCTTC
j_gene: TRBJ1-1; d_gene: TRBD1; v_gene: TRBV19; abundance: few; CDR3aa: CASSPGQGNTEAFF; CDR3nt: TGTGCCAGTAGTCCCGGACAGGGGAACACTGAAGCTTTCTTT
j_gene: TRBJ2-5; d_gene: -; v_gene: TRBV29-1; abundance: -; CDR3aa: CSVGKGDQTQYF; CDR3nt: TGCAGCGTTGGAAAGGGGGATCAGACCCAGTACTTC
j_gene: TRBJ2-2; d_gene: -; v_gene: TRBV30; abundance: -; CDR3aa: CAWSVKGTGELFF; CDR3nt: TGTGCCTGGAGTGTAAAAGGGACCGGGGAGCTGTTTTTT
j_gene: TRBJ2-2; d_gene: -; v_gene: TRBV27; abundance: -; CDR3aa: CASSLTRTRTAGELFF; CDR3nt: TGTGCCAGCAGTTTGACACGTACACGGACGGCCGGGGAGCTGTTTTTT
j_gene: TRBJ1-4; d_gene: TRBD1; v_gene: TRBV5-6; abundance: -; CDR3aa: CASSLLTGSGEEKLFF; CDR3nt: TGTGCCAGCAGCTTGTTGACAGGGAGCGGCGAAGAAAAACTGTTTTTT
j_gene: TRBJ1-2; d_gene: TRBD1; v_gene: TRBV18; abundance: -; CDR3aa: CASSPGTGPLSYTF; CDR3nt: TGTGCCAGCTCACCAGGGACAGGACCTCTAAGCTACACCTTC
j_gene: TRBJ2-2; d_gene: TRBD1; v_gene: TRBV9; abundance: -; CDR3aa: CASSGSLQGAWTGELFF; CDR3nt: TGTGCCAGCAGCGGAAGCCTCCAGGGGGCGTGGACCGGGGAGCTGTTTTTT
j_gene: TRBJ2-5; d_gene: -; v_gene: TRBV10-1; abundance: few; CDR3aa: CASSESTRGAETQYF; CDR3nt: TGCGCCAGCAGTGAGTCGACCCGGGGAGCGGAGACCCAGTACTTC
j_gene: TRBJ2-5; d_gene: TRBD1; v_gene: TRBV28; abundance: -; CDR3aa: CASSRGQGNAQYF; CDR3nt: TGTGCCAGCAGTCGGGGACAGGGAAACGCCCAGTACTTC
j_gene: TRBJ2-4; d_gene: -; v_gene: TRBV4-1; abundance: once; CDR3aa: CASSGGLYENIQYF; CDR3nt: TGCGCCAGCAGCGGAGGACTATACGAAAACATTCAGTACTTC
j_gene: TRBJ1-3; d_gene: -; v_gene: TRBV5-6; abundance: -; CDR3aa: CASSLVGGNTIYF; CDR3nt: TGTGCCAGCAGCTTGGTCGGAGGAAACACCATATATTTT
j_gene: TRBJ2-2; d_gene: -; v_gene: TRBV7-7; abundance: -; CDR3aa: CASSLGPAGINTGELFF; CDR3nt: TGTGCTAGCAGCTTAGGCCCGGCAGGGATTAACACCGGGGAGCTGTTTTTT
j_gene: TRBJ1-2; d_gene: -; v_gene: TRBV5-8; abundance: -; CDR3aa: CASSLDMGGKDTF; CDR3nt: TGTGCCAGCAGCTTGGACATGGGGGGGAAGGACACCTTC
j_gene: TRBJ2-7; d_gene: -; v_gene: TRBV5-5; abundance: -; CDR3aa: CASSLRPPGQGYEQYF; CDR3nt: TGTGCCAGCAGCTTGCGGCCGCCAGGGCAAGGCTACGAGCAGTACTTC
j_gene: TRBJ2-2; d_gene: TRBD2; v_gene: TRBV27; abundance: -; CDR3aa: CASSLRLRESFAGELFF; CDR3nt: TGTGCCAGCAGTTTAAGGTTGCGGGAGAGCTTCGCGGGGGAGCTGTTTTTT
j_gene: TRBJ2-1; d_gene: -; v_gene: TRBV6-1; abundance: few; CDR3aa: CASSPRWETGNEQFF; CDR3nt: TGTGCCAGCAGTCCCCGGTGGGAGACGGGGAATGAGCAGTTCTTC
j_gene: TRBJ2-7; d_gene: -; v_gene: TRBV6-5; abundance: -; CDR3aa: CASTNRDNYEQYF; CDR3nt: TGTGCCAGCACCAACCGGGACAACTACGAGCAGTACTTC
j_gene: TRBJ1-5; d_gene: -; v_gene: TRBV19; abundance: few; CDR3aa: CASSSEFGQPQHF; CDR3nt: TGTGCCAGTAGTTCCGAGTTTGGACAGCCCCAGCATTTT
j_gene: TRBJ2-7; d_gene: -; v_gene: TRBV29-1; abundance: -; CDR3aa: CSVEEGGYEQYF; CDR3nt: TGCAGCGTTGAAGAGGGCGGCTACGAGCAGTACTTC
j_gene: TRBJ1-1; d_gene: -; v_gene: TRBV21-1; abundance: -; CDR3aa: CASSKETGPQNTEAFF; CDR3nt: TGTGCCAGCAGCAAAGAAACAGGCCCCCAGAACACTGAAGCTTTCTTT
j_gene: TRBJ2-6; d_gene: -; v_gene: TRBV6-1; abundance: once; CDR3aa: CASNVGANVLTF; CDR3nt: TGTGCCAGCAATGTTGGGGCCAACGTCCTGACTTTC
j_gene: TRBJ2-3; d_gene: TRBD2; v_gene: TRBV4-1; abundance: -; CDR3aa: CASSPISGRAGADTQYF; CDR3nt: TGCGCCAGCAGCCCCATTAGCGGGAGGGCCGGGGCAGATACGCAGTATTTT
j_gene: TRBJ2-5; d_gene: -; v_gene: TRBV28; abundance: -; CDR3aa: CASSPPGRETQYF; CDR3nt: TGTGCCAGCAGTCCCCCTGGGAGAGAGACCCAGTACTTC
j_gene: TRBJ2-5; d_gene: -; v_gene: TRBV13; abundance: -; CDR3aa: CASSTTGAGETQYF; CDR3nt: TGTGCCAGCAGCACAACAGGGGCGGGGGAGACCCAGTACTTC
j_gene: TRBJ2-7; d_gene: -; v_gene: TRBV13; abundance: -; CDR3aa: CASSLRTVSTQSSYEQYF; CDR3nt: TGTGCCAGCAGCTTAAGGACAGTATCAACCCAGAGCTCCTACGAGCAGTACTTC
j_gene: TRBJ2-7; d_gene: -; v_gene: TRBV29-1; abundance: medium-sized; CDR3aa: CSVVVGYEQYF; CDR3nt: TGCAGCGTTGTAGTGGGCTACGAGCAGTACTTC
j_gene: TRBJ1-5; d_gene: -; v_gene: TRBV6-6; abundance: once; CDR3aa: CASSYGHRVSNQPQHF; CDR3nt: TGTGCCAGCAGTTACGGGCACAGGGTTTCCAATCAGCCCCAGCATTTT
j_gene: TRBJ2-5; d_gene: -; v_gene: TRBV29-1; abundance: few; CDR3aa: CSVRRDALGGQETQYF; CDR3nt: TGCAGCGTTAGAAGGGACGCACTAGGGGGGCAAGAGACCCAGTACTTC
j_gene: TRBJ2-1; d_gene: TRBD2; v_gene: TRBV7-9; abundance: -; CDR3aa: CASSLVVAGGSNEQFF; CDR3nt: TGTGCCAGCAGCTTAGTGGTGGCGGGAGGTTCTAATGAGCAGTTCTTC
j_gene: TRBJ1-2; d_gene: TRBD1; v_gene: TRBV6-4; abundance: -; CDR3aa: CASSDQQGDGYTF; CDR3nt: TGTGCCAGCAGTGACCAACAGGGGGACGGCTACACCTTC
j_gene: TRBJ2-1; d_gene: TRBD2; v_gene: TRBV13; abundance: -; CDR3aa: CASSLGLAGNEQFF; CDR3nt: TGTGCCAGCAGCCTCGGACTAGCGGGCAATGAGCAGTTCTTC
j_gene: TRBJ1-1; d_gene: -; v_gene: TRBV19; abundance: -; CDR3aa: CARPTTRGAFKSEAFF; CDR3nt: TGTGCCAGGCCCACTACCCGGGGAGCTTTTAAGTCTGAAGCTTTCTTT
j_gene: TRBJ1-4; d_gene: TRBD1; v_gene: TRBV6-1; abundance: once; CDR3aa: CASSGATGGTNEKLFF; CDR3nt: TGTGCCAGCAGTGGCGCGACAGGGGGGACTAATGAAAAACTGTTTTTT
j_gene: TRBJ2-7; d_gene: TRBD2; v_gene: TRBV27; abundance: -; CDR3aa: CASSSTRGGSGSYEQYF; CDR3nt: TGTGCCAGCAGTTCCACTCGGGGCGGTAGCGGGAGCTACGAGCAGTACTTC
j_gene: TRBJ2-3; d_gene: -; v_gene: TRBV28; abundance: -; CDR3aa: CATRAVQDTQYF; CDR3nt: TGTGCCACCAGGGCAGTGCAAGATACGCAGTATTTT
j_gene: TRBJ2-7; d_gene: -; v_gene: TRBV7-9; abundance: -; CDR3aa: CASSILYEQYF; CDR3nt: TGTGCCAGCAGCATCCTCTACGAGCAGTACTTC
j_gene: TRBJ2-1; d_gene: TRBD1; v_gene: TRBV6-6; abundance: -; CDR3aa: CASSTGTGISDEQFF; CDR3nt: TGTGCCAGCAGCACCGGGACAGGGATTTCTGATGAGCAGTTCTTC
j_gene: TRBJ2-5; d_gene: -; v_gene: TRBV11-2; abundance: -; CDR3aa: CASSRQLPTTETQYF; CDR3nt: TGTGCCAGCAGCCGACAGCTACCGACCACGGAGACCCAGTACTTC
j_gene: TRBJ2-5; d_gene: -; v_gene: TRBV5-5; abundance: few; CDR3aa: CASSFSDGVGETQYF; CDR3nt: TGTGCCAGCAGCTTCTCAGACGGGGTAGGAGAGACCCAGTACTTC
j_gene: TRBJ2-1; d_gene: -; v_gene: TRBV11-2; abundance: -; CDR3aa: CASSFGHGNEQFF; CDR3nt: TGTGCCAGCAGCTTCGGACACGGCAATGAGCAGTTCTTC
j_gene: TRBJ2-7; d_gene: -; v_gene: TRBV6-5; abundance: -; CDR3aa: CASSYSGEGAFEQYF; CDR3nt: TGTGCCAGCAGTTACTCGGGGGAGGGGGCATTCGAGCAGTACTTC
j_gene: TRBJ2-5; d_gene: TRBD2; v_gene: TRBV29-1; abundance: -; CDR3aa: CSVDGLAGRQETQYF; CDR3nt: TGCAGCGTTGATGGACTAGCGGGAAGGCAAGAGACCCAGTACTTC
j_gene: TRBJ2-5; d_gene: TRBD2; v_gene: TRBV2; abundance: once; CDR3aa: CASSPGTSSSETQYF; CDR3nt: TGTGCCAGCAGTCCCGGGACTAGTAGTTCGGAGACCCAGTACTTC
j_gene: TRBJ2-5; d_gene: TRBD1; v_gene: TRBV30; abundance: few; CDR3aa: CAWRPLDRGQETQYF; CDR3nt: TGTGCCTGGAGACCCCTCGACAGGGGTCAAGAGACCCAGTACTTC
j_gene: TRBJ2-7; d_gene: TRBD1; v_gene: TRBV6-1; abundance: once; CDR3aa: CASWEAQGAREQYF; CDR3nt: TGTGCCAGCTGGGAGGCACAGGGGGCGAGAGAGCAGTACTTC
j_gene: TRBJ1-2; d_gene: -; v_gene: TRBV6-1; abundance: -; CDR3aa: CASSGQLGVGGYTF; CDR3nt: TGTGCCAGCAGTGGACAATTGGGGGTAGGTGGCTACACCTTC
j_gene: TRBJ1-4; d_gene: TRBD1; v_gene: TRBV19; abundance: -; CDR3aa: CASSDRPGGREKLFF; CDR3nt: TGTGCCAGTAGCGACCGCCCAGGGGGTCGTGAAAAACTGTTTTTT
j_gene: TRBJ1-5; d_gene: TRBD1; v_gene: TRBV19; abundance: -; CDR3aa: CASAAGQVYQPQHF; CDR3nt: TGTGCCAGTGCCGCGGGACAGGTCTATCAGCCCCAGCATTTT
j_gene: TRBJ1-4; d_gene: -; v_gene: TRBV9; abundance: once; CDR3aa: CASSVALGLGEKLFF; CDR3nt: TGTGCCAGCAGCGTAGCTCTCGGTTTGGGTGAAAAACTGTTTTTT